Here is one T cell receptor beta chain with its context. Cell sorting via CD45RO/CCR7/CD25/CD127/CD95/CD27 was performed to obtain CD4+ naive, central memory, regulatory and stem cell-like memory cells. This entry comes from a study of beta chain features in type 1 diabetes. The sequenced template was cDNA made from the entire isolated RNA. Assay: immunoSEQ multiplex PCR; the TCRdb copy retains only in-frame clones and omits some. The sample has 300,000 to 350,000 clones; under 8.5% are singletons. Germline CDR1 and CDR2: MNHEY and SMNVEV (reference sequence). The CDR3 extends over 17 amino acids. V shed 0 bases, J shed 1 base, and the junction held 7 bases outside the gene matches.

The specimen was central memory CD4+ T cells from blood. The sequence derives from a woman between 18 and 29 years old in good health. The chain carries TRBV27 and TRBJ2-5; TRBD2 aligns across 8 bases. Here the CDR3 DNA reads TGTGCCAGCAGTTTATCTCTCTCAGCGGGAGCCCAAGAGACCCAGTACTTC. Amino acid sequence: CASSLSLSAGAQETQYF.